There are many counts of the clone carrying this T cell receptor (beta chain). These data originate in a study of T-cell reconstitution after alpha-beta-depleted transplantation in children. With 5 bases removed from V and 5 bases from J, the gap between germline ends came to 12 bases. Germline V gene data show CDR1 as SGHTA and CDR2 as FQGNSA. The CDR3 has 13 residues. For TCRbeta, the library was prepared with unique molecular identifiers. TCRdb used MiXCR to reprocess the PCR reads, holding one entry per CDR3 protein. Of hundreds of thousands of distinct CDR3 sequences in the sample, 15% to 20% are singletons; the top ten hold about 1.1%.

The receptor comes from a human donor who donated a stem cell graft to a child with acute myeloid leukemia. V usage is TRBV7-2 and J usage is TRBJ2-5, with D tentatively TRBD1 or TRBD2 (5 bases each). This material consisted of PBMCs from the stem cell graft donor, taken from the stem cell graft. The CDR3 reads CASSPTGTETQYF. In nucleotides, the CDR3 is TGTGCCAGCAGCCCTACCGGGACCGAGACCCAGTACTTC.